The present entry profiles one T cell receptor beta chain with its context. The CDR3 covers 12 residues. V was clipped by 6 bases and J by 6 bases, with 10 bases between them. Germline CDR1 reads MNHEY; CDR2 reads SVGAGI. The table came from immunoSEQ multiplex PCR; TCRdb's copy has only in-frame clones and leaves some out. Of about 48,000 clones in the sample, 60% to 80% were seen once. This entry is derived from a study of T cells in localized non-small cell lung cancer. This sample comprised peripheral blood, obtained before any cancer treatment. V gene TRBV6-5 combines with J gene TRBJ2-3, with D uncertain. This receptor was taken from a man between 40 and 70 years old with stage I squamous cell lung carcinoma. CDR3 amino acids: CASSPRPDTQYF. In DNA, the CDR3 is TGTGCCAGCAGCCCGCGTCCGGATACGCAGTATTTT.